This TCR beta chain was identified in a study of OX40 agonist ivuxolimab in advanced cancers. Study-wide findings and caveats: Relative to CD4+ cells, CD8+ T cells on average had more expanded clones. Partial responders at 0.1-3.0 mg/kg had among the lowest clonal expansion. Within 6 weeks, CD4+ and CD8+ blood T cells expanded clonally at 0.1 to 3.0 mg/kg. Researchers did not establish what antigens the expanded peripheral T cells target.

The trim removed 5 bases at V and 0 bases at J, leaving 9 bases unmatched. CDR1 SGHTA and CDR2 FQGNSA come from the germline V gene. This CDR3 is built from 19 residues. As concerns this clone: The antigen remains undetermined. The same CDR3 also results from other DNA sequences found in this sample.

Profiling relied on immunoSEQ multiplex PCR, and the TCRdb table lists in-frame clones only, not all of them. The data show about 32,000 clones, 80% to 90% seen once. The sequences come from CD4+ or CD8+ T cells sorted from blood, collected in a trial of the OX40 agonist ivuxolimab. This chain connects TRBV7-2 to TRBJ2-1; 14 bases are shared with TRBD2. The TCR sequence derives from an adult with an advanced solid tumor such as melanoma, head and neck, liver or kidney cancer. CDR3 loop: CASSPNPGLAGASYNEQFF. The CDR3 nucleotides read TGTGCCAGCAGCCCAAACCCGGGACTAGCGGGGGCCTCCTACAATGAGCAGTTCTTC.